This T cell receptor beta chain was identified in a study of T cell responses to AZD1222 COVID-19 vaccine. Study conclusions and caveats: Donors in the cohort were predominantly white British and more often female, and clonal diversity was possibly underestimated.

On this clone: Its target is unknown.

Looked up from germline, CDR1 is SGHTS and CDR2 is YDEGEE. The length of the CDR3 is 14 residues. The ends lost 6 bases at V and 8 bases at J; junction bases unmatched: 7. Sequencing used immunoSEQ multiplex PCR; TCRdb keeps in-frame clones, though not all of them. The profile shows 55,000 to 90,000 clones, 80% to 85% of them singletons. The chain is built from TRBV5-8 and TRBJ1-6; 8 bases align to TRBD1. The sample consisted of peripheral blood, taken on day 0 of AZD1222 vaccination. The sequence derives from an adult in good health. The CDR3 is CASTPGQADSPLHF. In nucleotides, the CDR3 is TGTGCCAGCACTCCGGGACAGGCCGATTCACCCCTCCACTTT.